A selection of T cell receptor beta chains follows, all from one sample in a study of blood T cell repertoires in COVID-19. The method was immunoSEQ multiplex PCR; TCRdb's version includes in-frame clones alone and lacks a portion of them. The sample contains a few hundred thousand clones, approximately 91% of which appear only once. Sample: peripheral blood. These TCRs come from a man aged 50-59 years with COVID-19, enrolled during active disease. Each CDR3 is given with its conserved first and last residue. D genes are given only for firm matches. Clone sizes are given selectively: once, few, many, or a class where the clone is expanded.

j_call: TRBJ2-3
clone_size: -
cdr3_length: 12
v_call: TRBV6-5
d_call: -
cdr3_aa: CASKKGTDTQYF
cdr3_nt: TGTGCCAGCAAGAAGGGGACAGATACGCAGTATTTT

j_call: TRBJ1-1
clone_size: -
cdr3_length: 14
v_call: TRBV18
d_call: -
cdr3_aa: CASSPKGTNTEAFF
cdr3_nt: TGTGCCAGCTCACCAAAGGGGACTAACACTGAAGCTTTCTTT

j_call: TRBJ2-7
clone_size: once
cdr3_length: 14
v_call: TRBV19
d_call: TRBD1
cdr3_aa: CASSPTGQPGEQYF
cdr3_nt: TGTGCCAGTAGCCCTACGGGACAGCCGGGCGAGCAGTACTTC

j_call: TRBJ1-2
clone_size: -
cdr3_length: 12
v_call: TRBV12-3/TRBV12-4
d_call: -
cdr3_aa: CASSPGDYGYTF
cdr3_nt: TGTGCCAGCAGCCCAGGGGACTATGGCTACACCTTC

j_call: TRBJ1-2
clone_size: once
cdr3_length: 14
v_call: TRBV28
d_call: -
cdr3_aa: CASSLLLGAYGYTF
cdr3_nt: TGTGCCAGCAGTTTATTGTTAGGGGCCTATGGCTACACCTTC

j_call: TRBJ2-7
clone_size: -
cdr3_length: 14
v_call: TRBV11-2
d_call: TRBD1
cdr3_aa: CASSSDNRGHEQYF
cdr3_nt: TGTGCCAGCAGCTCAGACAACAGGGGTCACGAGCAGTACTTC

j_call: TRBJ2-2
clone_size: -
cdr3_length: 15
v_call: TRBV24-1
d_call: TRBD1
cdr3_aa: CATSDNQGAPGELFF
cdr3_nt: TGTGCCACCAGTGATAACCAGGGGGCGCCCGGGGAGCTGTTTTTT

j_call: TRBJ2-4
clone_size: -
cdr3_length: 15
v_call: TRBV6-1
d_call: -
cdr3_aa: CASSEIALTKNIQYF
cdr3_nt: TGTGCCAGCAGTGAAATAGCCCTGACCAAAAACATTCAGTACTTC

j_call: TRBJ2-7
clone_size: -
cdr3_length: 15
v_call: TRBV7-3
d_call: TRBD1
cdr3_aa: CASSLGGQGTYEQYF
cdr3_nt: TGTGCCAGCAGCCTAGGGGGACAGGGAACCTACGAGCAGTACTTC

j_call: TRBJ2-5
clone_size: -
cdr3_length: 14
v_call: TRBV9
d_call: -
cdr3_aa: CASSGQDLQETQYF
cdr3_nt: TGTGCCAGCAGCGGACAGGATCTGCAAGAGACCCAGTACTTC